Each of the 17 T cell receptor beta chains below was sequenced from the same sample in a study of response to subunit inactivated influenza vaccine. TCRdb passed the RT-PCR reads through MiXCR, listing each CDR3 protein once. The sample records about 780,000 distinct CDR3 sequences, less than 20% being singletons. Sequenced material: PBMCs from blood, taken 4 to 6 days after vaccination. These receptors were taken from a man aged 50-60 years who received an inactivated influenza vaccine.

The rearrangement links TRBV14 to TRBJ1-2; D gene ambiguous. Germline-derived CDR1 and CDR2 are SGHDN and FVKESK. This CDR3 is built from 13 residues. The V end lost 0 bases, the J end lost 8 bases, and 10 bases lay between the germline ends. CDR3 nucleotide sequence: TGTGCCAGCAGCCAAGATATCGTGGGCGGCTACACCTTC. Translating gives CASSQDIVGGYTF.

This clonotype occurred a few times. The chain is built from TRBV20-1 and TRBJ1-5; perhaps TRBD1 as D (5 bases). This CDR3 is built from 12 residues. Germline V gives CDR1 DFQATT, CDR2 SNEGSKA (reference sequence). Trimming left V 5 bases short and J 2 bases short, with 7 bases between. This CDR3 is CSAVQGNQPQHF. CDR3 in DNA: TGCAGTGCTGTACAGGGCAATCAGCCCCAGCATTTT.

This clonotype showed up many times. V is TRBV12-3 or TRBV12-4 and J is TRBJ1-5, with TRBD1 identical over 9 bases. The CDR3 runs 15 residues. With V trimmed by 4 bases and J by 6 bases, 7 bases remained unmatched. The CDR3 DNA sequence: TGTGCCAGCAGTTCCGGGACAGGGACCCGTCAGCCCCAGCATTTT. Protein product: CASSSGTGTRQPQHF.

This clonotype has more than one count but fewer than ten. In DNA, the CDR3 is TGTGCCAGCAGTCAGGGGATACCGAGCTCCTACAATGAGCAGTTCTTC. Amino acids: CASSQGIPSSYNEQFF. V usage is TRBV27 and J usage is TRBJ2-1; a possible D gene is TRBD1 (6 bases). Per germline, CDR1 MNHEY and CDR2 SMNVEV (reference sequence). V was clipped by 5 bases and J by 0 bases, with 14 bases between them. The CDR3 has 16 amino acids.

The chain has TRBV7-2 and TRBJ2-7, with 13 positions matching TRBD2. Germline V gene sequence: CDR1 SGHTA, CDR2 FQGNSA. Trimming took 4 bases from V and 0 from J; bases not matched to a gene: 3. CDR3 length: 16 amino acids. The chain's CDR3 is CASSWGLAGNSYEQYF. CDR3 in DNA: TGTGCCAGCAGCTGGGGACTAGCGGGGAACTCCTACGAGCAGTACTTC.

Ten or more counts support this clonotype. V gene TRBV5-1 combines with J gene TRBJ2-1, with 9 positions matching TRBD2. After removal of 4 bases from V and 9 bases from J, the junction contained 11 bases not matched to a gene. The CDR3 covers 15 residues. The germline gives CDR1 SGHRS, CDR2 YFSETQ. CDR3 coding DNA: TGCGCCAGCAGCGGAACGAGCGGGGGGCCGGGTGAGCAGTTCTTC. Its protein product is CASSGTSGGPGEQFF.

The chain couples TRBV5-1 to TRBJ2-5, with unresolved D. CDR3 length: 14 residues. V dropped 0 bases and J dropped 5 bases, with 11 bases sitting between them. CDR1 and CDR2 from the germline V gene are SGHRS and YFSETQ. CDR3 region: CASSLVLGMETQYF. CDR3 bases: TGCGCCAGCAGCTTGGTCCTAGGGATGGAGACCCAGTACTTC.

This chain joins TRBV7-8 and TRBJ2-7, with TRBD2 matching 9 bases. The trim removed 4 bases at V and 4 bases at J, leaving 5 bases unmatched. This CDR3 has 14 amino acids. From germline, CDR1 is SGHVS and CDR2 FQNEAQ. In DNA form, the CDR3 reads TGTGCCAGCAGCTCAATCACTAGCGGGTACGAGCAGTACTTC. It translates to CASSSITSGYEQYF.

This clonotype was seen more than once but under ten times. The rearrangement links TRBV29-1 to TRBJ1-1, with D possibly matching TRBD1 (5 bases). The CDR3 runs to 12 residues. The V end was cut by 4 bases, the J end by 5 bases, with 11 bases between. CDR1 is SQVTM, CDR2 ANQGSEA, per germline. The CDR3 DNA sequence: TGCAGCGTTGTGGGGGGAAGGACTGAAGCTTTCTTT. Amino acids: CSVVGGRTEAFF. The full variable domain, in which reference TRBV29-1 and TRBJ1-1 provide the parts outside the CDR3, is SAVISQKPSRDICQRGTSLTIQCQVDSQVTMMFWYRQQPGQSLTLIATANQGSEATYESGFVIDKFPISRPNLTFSTLTVSNMSPEDSSIYLCSVVGGRTEAFFGQGTRLTVV.

This rearrangement joins TRBV5-1 to TRBJ2-3; D gene unclear. CDR3 length equals 14 residues. Trimming removed 4 bases at V and 4 bases at J, with 13 bases between. Germline assignment: CDR1 SGHRS and CDR2 YFSETQ. CDR3 amino acids: CASSLDVGADTQYF. The CDR3 DNA reads as TGCGCCAGCAGCCTTGACGTTGGGGCAGATACGCAGTATTTT.

This chain links TRBV7-2 with TRBJ2-3, with D possibly TRBD2 on 6 matching bases. Germline lookup yields CDR1 SGHTA and CDR2 FQGNSA. This CDR3 spans 14 amino acids. The V gene lost 3 bases and the J gene lost 6 bases, with 13 bases spanning the gap. CDR3 DNA: TGTGCCAGCAGCTTTTGGGGAGGCCTGGATACGCAGTATTTT. Protein product: CASSFWGGLDTQYF. Supplemented by reference TRBV7-2 and TRBJ2-3, the full variable domain reads GAGVSQSPSNKVTEKGKDVELRCDPISGHTALYWYRQSLGQGLEFLIYFQGNSAPDKSGLPSDRFSAERTGGSVSTLTIQRTQQEDSAVYLCASSFWGGLDTQYFGPGTRLTVL.

This chain uses TRBV7-9 with TRBJ2-4; tentative D call: TRBD1 (6 bases). The CDR3 spans 16 residues. Germline CDR1 is SEHNR and CDR2 is FQNEAQ (reference sequence). The V end was cut by 0 bases, the J end by 8 bases, with 17 bases between. For the CDR3, the DNA is TGTGCCAGCAGCTTAGCGACAGGTCGGGCTAGGGACATTCAGTACTTC. Its translation: CASSLATGRARDIQYF.

The chain uses TRBV6-2 or TRBV6-3 and TRBJ1-6; D gene unclear. Germline CDR1 MNHEY, CDR2 SVGEGT. The V gene lost 7 bases and the J gene lost 13 bases, with 11 bases spanning the gap. The CDR3 loop spans 11 amino acids. The CDR3 loop is CASTNGVPLHF. CDR3 nucleotides: TGTGCCAGCACCAACGGTGTCCCCCTCCACTTT.

V gene TRBV15 combines with J gene TRBJ2-1; 10 bases are shared with TRBD2. V dropped 3 bases and J dropped 7; count of bases not matched to a gene: 9. The CDR3 totals 16 residues. Germline V gene lookup returns CDR1 LNHNV and CDR2 YYDKDF (reference sequence). The CDR3, as DNA: TGTGCCACCAGCAGGTCCAGAGCGGGAGGGCTTAATGAGCAGTTCTTC. Translation gives CATSRSRAGGLNEQFF. The full variable domain, in which reference TRBV15 and TRBJ2-1 provide the parts outside the CDR3, is DAMVIQNPRYQVTQFGKPVTLSCSQTLNHNVMYWYQQKSSQAPKLLFHYYDKDFNNEADTPDNFQSRRPNTSFCFLDIRSPGLGDTAMYLCATSRSRAGGLNEQFFGPGTRLTVL.

This clonotype was seen ten or more times. The chain combines TRBV20-1 with TRBJ2-3; D is unresolved. Between the trimmed V and J ends, which lost 3 bases and 6 bases, there was a span of 13 bases. There are 13 residues in the CDR3. Germline assignment: CDR1 DFQATT and CDR2 SNEGSKA (reference sequence). CDR3 in amino acids: CSASRQVSDTQYF. DNA for the CDR3: TGCAGTGCTAGCCGGCAGGTCTCGGATACGCAGTATTTT.

The rearrangement uses TRBV20-1 and TRBJ2-5; D gene uncertain. V was pared by 0 bases and J by 3 bases, with 8 bases between. The CDR3 is 13 residues long. CDR1 and CDR2 (germline): DFQATT, SNEGSKA (reference sequence). The CDR3 DNA sequence: TGCAGTGCTAGAGATCGGGTAGAAGAGACCCAGTACTTC. It translates to CSARDRVEETQYF.

The rearrangement uses TRBV27 and TRBJ2-1; 8 bases align to TRBD2. This CDR3 spans 14 amino acids. V shed 7 bases and J 3 bases; nucleotides not matched to a gene: 5. The germline gives CDR1 MNHEY, CDR2 SMNVEV (reference sequence). CDR3 bases: TGTGCCAGCACATCCGGGACTAGCTACAATGAGCAGTTCTTC. It translates to CASTSGTSYNEQFF.